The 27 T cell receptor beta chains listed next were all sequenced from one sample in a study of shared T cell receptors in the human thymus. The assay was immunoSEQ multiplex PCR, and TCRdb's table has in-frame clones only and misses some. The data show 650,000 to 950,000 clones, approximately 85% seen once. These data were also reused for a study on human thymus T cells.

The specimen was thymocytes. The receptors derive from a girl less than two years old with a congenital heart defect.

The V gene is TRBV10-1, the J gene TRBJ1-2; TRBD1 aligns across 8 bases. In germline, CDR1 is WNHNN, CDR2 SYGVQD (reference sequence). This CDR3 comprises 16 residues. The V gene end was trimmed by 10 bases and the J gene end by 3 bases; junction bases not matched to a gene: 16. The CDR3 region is CANRVTGAIRDYGYTF. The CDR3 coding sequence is TGCGCCAACCGGGTGACAGGGGCGATCCGGGACTATGGCTACACCTTC.

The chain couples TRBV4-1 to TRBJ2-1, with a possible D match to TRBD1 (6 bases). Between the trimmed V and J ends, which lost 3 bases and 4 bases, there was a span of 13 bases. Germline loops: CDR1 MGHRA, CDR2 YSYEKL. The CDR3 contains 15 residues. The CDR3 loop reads CASSHPGQVYNEQFF. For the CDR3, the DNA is TGCGCCAGCAGCCACCCGGGACAAGTGTACAATGAGCAGTTCTTC.

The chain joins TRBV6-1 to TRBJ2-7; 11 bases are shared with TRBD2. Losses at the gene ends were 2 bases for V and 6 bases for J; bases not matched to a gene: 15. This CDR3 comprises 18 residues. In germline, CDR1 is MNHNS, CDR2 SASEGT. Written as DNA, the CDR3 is TGTGCCAGCAGTGAAAGTTTAGCGGGGGGGCAAGGTCTCGGCGAGCAGTACTTC. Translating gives CASSESLAGGQGLGEQYF.

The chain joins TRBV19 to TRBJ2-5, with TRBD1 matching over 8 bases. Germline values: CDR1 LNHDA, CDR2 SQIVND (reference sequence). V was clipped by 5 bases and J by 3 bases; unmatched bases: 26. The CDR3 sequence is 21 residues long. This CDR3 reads CASSRPPRGAVGPGGEETQYF. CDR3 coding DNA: TGTGCCAGTAGTCGCCCCCCGCGCGGGGCAGTGGGCCCAGGGGGCGAAGAGACCCAGTACTTC.

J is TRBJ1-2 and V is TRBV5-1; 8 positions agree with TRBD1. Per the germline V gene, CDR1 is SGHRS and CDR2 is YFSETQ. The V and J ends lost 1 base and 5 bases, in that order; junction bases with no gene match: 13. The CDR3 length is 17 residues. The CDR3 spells CASSLWAGGDSFYGYTF. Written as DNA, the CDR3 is TGCGCCAGCAGCTTGTGGGCAGGGGGCGATTCTTTTTATGGCTACACCTTC.

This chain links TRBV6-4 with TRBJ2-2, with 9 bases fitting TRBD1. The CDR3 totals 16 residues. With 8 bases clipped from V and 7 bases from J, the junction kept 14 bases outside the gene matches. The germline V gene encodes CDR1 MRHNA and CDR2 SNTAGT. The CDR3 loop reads CASSSTGTGFNGELFF. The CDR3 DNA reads TGTGCCAGCTCATCGACCGGGACAGGGTTCAACGGGGAGCTGTTTTTT.

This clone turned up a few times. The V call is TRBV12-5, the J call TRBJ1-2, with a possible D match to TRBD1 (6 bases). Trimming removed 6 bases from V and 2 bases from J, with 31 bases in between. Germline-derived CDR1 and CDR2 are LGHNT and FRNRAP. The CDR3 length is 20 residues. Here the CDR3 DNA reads TGTGCTAGTGGCCCCTTGTGGGGGCCTCTTTTGGGTATTTTAAACTATGGCTACACCTTC. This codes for CASGPLWGPLLGILNYGYTF.

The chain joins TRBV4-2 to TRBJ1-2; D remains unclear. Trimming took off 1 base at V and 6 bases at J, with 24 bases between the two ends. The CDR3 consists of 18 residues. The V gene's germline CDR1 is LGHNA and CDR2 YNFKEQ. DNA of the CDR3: TGTGCCAGCAGCCAAGGCCGCGGGATGGCCGGACCTCCAAATGGCTACACCTTC. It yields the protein CASSQGRGMAGPPNGYTF.

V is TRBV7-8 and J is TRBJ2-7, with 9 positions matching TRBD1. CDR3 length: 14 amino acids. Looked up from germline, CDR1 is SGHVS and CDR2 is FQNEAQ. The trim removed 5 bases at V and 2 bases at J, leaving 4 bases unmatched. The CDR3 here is CASSQGQGTYEQYF. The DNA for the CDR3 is TGTGCCAGCAGCCAGGGACAGGGTACCTACGAGCAGTACTTC.

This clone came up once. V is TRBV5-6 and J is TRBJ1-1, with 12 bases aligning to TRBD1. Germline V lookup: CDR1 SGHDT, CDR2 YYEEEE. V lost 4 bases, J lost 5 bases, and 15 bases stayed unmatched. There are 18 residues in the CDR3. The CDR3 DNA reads TGTGCCAGCAGCGGCGGGACAGGGGGCTGGGTTAAGAGGACTGAAGCTTTCTTT. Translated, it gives CASSGGTGGWVKRTEAFF. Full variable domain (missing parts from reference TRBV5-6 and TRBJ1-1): DAGVTQSPTHLIKTRGQQVTLRCSPKSGHDTVSWYQQALGQGPQFIFQYYEEEERQRGNFPDRFSGHQFPNYSSELNVNALLLGDSALYLCASSGGTGGWVKRTEAFFGQGTRLTVV.

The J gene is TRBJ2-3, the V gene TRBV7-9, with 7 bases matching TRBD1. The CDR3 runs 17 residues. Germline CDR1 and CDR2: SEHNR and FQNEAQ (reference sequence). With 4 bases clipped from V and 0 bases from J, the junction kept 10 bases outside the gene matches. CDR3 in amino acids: CASSSERDRASTDTQYF. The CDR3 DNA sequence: TGTGCCAGCAGCTCGGAACGGGACAGAGCTAGCACAGATACGCAGTATTTT.

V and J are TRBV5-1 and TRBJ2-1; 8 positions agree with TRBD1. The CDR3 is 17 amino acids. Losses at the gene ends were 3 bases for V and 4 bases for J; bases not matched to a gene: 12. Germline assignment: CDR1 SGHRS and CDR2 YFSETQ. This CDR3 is CASSWRNRDRSYNEQFF. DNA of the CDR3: TGCGCCAGCAGCTGGAGGAACCGGGACAGGTCTTACAATGAGCAGTTCTTC.

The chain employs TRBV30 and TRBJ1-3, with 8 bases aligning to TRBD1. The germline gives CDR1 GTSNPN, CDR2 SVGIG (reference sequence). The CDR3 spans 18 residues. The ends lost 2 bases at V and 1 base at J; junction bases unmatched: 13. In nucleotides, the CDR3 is TGTGCCTGGAGTTCCGACCCGGACAGGGCGCCTTCTGGAAACACCATATATTTT. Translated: CAWSSDPDRAPSGNTIYF.

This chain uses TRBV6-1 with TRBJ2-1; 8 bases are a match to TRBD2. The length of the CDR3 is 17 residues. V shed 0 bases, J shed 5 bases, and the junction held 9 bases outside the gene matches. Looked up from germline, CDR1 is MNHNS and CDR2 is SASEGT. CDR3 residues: CASSEALSGGAHNEQFF. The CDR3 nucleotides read TGTGCCAGCAGTGAAGCGCTCTCGGGGGGGGCCCACAATGAGCAGTTCTTC.

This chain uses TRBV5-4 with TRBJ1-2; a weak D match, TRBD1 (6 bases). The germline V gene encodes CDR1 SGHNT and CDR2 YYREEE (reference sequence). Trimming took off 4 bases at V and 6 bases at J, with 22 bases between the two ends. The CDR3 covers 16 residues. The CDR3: CASSPRTGRGADGYTF. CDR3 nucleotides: TGTGCCAGCAGCCCGCGTACAGGGAGGGGGGCAGATGGCTACACCTTC.

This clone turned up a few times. CDR3 sequence (DNA): TGTGCCAGCAGCTTAGGCCATACGGGAAACAGGGGGCTCGGTGGCTACACCTTC. It yields the protein CASSLGHTGNRGLGGYTF. The chain joins TRBV7-9 to TRBJ1-2; 9 positions match TRBD1. V dropped 1 base and J dropped 7; count of bases not matched to a gene: 16. The length of the CDR3 is 18 residues. Germline V CDR1 and CDR2: SEHNR, FQNEAQ (reference sequence).

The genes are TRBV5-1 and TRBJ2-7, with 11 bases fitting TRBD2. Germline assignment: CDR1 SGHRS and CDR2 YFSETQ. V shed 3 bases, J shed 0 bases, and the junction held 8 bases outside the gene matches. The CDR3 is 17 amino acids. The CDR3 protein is CASSSSGLAASSYEQYF. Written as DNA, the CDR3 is TGCGCCAGCAGCTCCTCGGGACTAGCGGCTTCCTCCTACGAGCAGTACTTC.

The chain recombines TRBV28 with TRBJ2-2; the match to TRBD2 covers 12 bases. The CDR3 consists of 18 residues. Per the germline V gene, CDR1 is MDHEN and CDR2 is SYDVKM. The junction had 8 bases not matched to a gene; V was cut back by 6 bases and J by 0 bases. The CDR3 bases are TGTGCCAGCAGCCCGAGGACTAGCGGGGTCGCGAACACCGGGGAGCTGTTTTTT. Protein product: CASSPRTSGVANTGELFF.

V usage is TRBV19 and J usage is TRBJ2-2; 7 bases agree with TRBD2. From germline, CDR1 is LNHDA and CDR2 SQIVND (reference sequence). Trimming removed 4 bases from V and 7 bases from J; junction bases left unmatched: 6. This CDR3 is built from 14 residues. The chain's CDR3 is CASSTPGRVGELFF. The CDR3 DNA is TGTGCCAGTAGTACCCCAGGGAGGGTCGGGGAGCTGTTTTTT.

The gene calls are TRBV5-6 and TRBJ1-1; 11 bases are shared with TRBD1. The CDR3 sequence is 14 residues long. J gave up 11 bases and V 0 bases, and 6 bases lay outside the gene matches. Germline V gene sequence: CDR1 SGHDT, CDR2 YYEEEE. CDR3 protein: CASSLGTGGLKAFF. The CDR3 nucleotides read TGTGCCAGCAGCTTGGGGACAGGGGGCCTCAAGGCTTTCTTT.

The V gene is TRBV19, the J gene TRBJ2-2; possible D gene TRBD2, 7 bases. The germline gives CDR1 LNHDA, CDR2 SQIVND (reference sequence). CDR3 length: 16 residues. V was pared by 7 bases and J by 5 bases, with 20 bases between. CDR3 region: CASNNKGGGFTGELFF. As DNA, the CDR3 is TGTGCCAGTAACAATAAGGGAGGGGGGTTTACCGGGGAGCTGTTTTTT.

Here the CDR3 reads CASSLDRGGYSNQPQHF. The CDR3 nucleotides read TGTGCCAGCAGCTTAGACAGGGGGGGATATAGCAATCAGCCCCAGCATTTT. The chain recombines TRBV7-8 with TRBJ1-5, with 8 bases lining up with TRBD1. The V gene end was trimmed by 1 base and the J gene end by 0 bases; junction bases not matched to a gene: 5. This CDR3 is built from 17 residues. Germline V gene data show CDR1 as SGHVS and CDR2 as FQNEAQ.

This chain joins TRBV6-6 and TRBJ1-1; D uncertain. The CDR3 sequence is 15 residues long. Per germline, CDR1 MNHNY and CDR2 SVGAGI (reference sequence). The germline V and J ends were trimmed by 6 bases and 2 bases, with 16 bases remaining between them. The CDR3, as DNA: TGTGCCAGCAGCCCGGGGAGAGGTGGTAACACTGAAGCTTTCTTT. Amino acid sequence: CASSPGRGGNTEAFF.

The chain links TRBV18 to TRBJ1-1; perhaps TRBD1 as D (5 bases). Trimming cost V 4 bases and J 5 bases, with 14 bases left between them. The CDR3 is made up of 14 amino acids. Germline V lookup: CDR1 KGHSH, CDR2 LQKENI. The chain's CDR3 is CASSRRQGGTEAFF. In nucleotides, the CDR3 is TGTGCCAGCTCACGTCGGCAGGGAGGGACTGAAGCTTTCTTT.

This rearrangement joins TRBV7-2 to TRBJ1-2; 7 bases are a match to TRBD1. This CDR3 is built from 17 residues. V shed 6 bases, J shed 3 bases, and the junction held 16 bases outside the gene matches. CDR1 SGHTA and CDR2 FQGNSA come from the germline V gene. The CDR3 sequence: CASSSKGAWTPYYGYTF. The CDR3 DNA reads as TGTGCCAGCAGTTCGAAGGGGGCCTGGACGCCCTACTATGGCTACACCTTC. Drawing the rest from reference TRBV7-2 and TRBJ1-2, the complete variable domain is GAGVSQSPSNKVTEKGKDVELRCDPISGHTALYWYRQSLGQGLEFLIYFQGNSAPDKSGLPSDRFSAERTGGSVSTLTIQRTQQEDSAVYLCASSSKGAWTPYYGYTFGSGTRLTVV.

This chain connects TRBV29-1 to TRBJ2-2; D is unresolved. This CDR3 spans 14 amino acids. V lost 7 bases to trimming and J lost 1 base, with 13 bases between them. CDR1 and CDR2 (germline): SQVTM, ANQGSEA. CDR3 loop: CSAPSPGNTGELFF. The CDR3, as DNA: TGCAGCGCCCCGTCGCCAGGGAACACCGGGGAGCTGTTTTTT.

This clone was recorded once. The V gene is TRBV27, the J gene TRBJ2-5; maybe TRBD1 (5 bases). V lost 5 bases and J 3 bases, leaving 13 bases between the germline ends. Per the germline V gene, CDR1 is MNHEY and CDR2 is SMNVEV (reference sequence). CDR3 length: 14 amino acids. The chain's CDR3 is CASSPRTSEETQYF. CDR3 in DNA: TGTGCCAGCAGTCCAAGGACAAGCGAAGAGACCCAGTACTTC.